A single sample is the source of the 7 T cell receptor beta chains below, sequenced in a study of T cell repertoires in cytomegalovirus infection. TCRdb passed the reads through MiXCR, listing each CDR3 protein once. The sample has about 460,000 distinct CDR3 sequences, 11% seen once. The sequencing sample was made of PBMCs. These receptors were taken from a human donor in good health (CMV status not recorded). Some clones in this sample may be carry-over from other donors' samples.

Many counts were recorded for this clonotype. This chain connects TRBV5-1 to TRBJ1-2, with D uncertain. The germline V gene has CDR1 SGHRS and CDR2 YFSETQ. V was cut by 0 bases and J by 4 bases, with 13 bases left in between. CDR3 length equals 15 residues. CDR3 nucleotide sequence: TGCGCCAGCAGCTTGGTGGAGGGCGGGAGCTATGGCTACACCTTC. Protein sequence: CASSLVEGGSYGYTF.

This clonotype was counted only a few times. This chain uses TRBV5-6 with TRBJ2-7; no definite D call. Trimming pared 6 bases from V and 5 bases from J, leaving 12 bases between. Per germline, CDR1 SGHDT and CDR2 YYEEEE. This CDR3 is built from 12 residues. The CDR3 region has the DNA TGTGCCAGCACCCTTCTGGGGAACGAGCAGTACTTC. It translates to CASTLLGNEQYF.

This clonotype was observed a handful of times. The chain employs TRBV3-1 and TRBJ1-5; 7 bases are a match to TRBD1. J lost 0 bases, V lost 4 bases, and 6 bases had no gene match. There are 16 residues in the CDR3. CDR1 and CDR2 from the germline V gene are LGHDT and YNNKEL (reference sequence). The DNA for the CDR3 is TGTGCCAGCAGCCGCTCCCAGGGGGATAGCAATCAGCCCCAGCATTTT. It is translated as CASSRSQGDSNQPQHF.

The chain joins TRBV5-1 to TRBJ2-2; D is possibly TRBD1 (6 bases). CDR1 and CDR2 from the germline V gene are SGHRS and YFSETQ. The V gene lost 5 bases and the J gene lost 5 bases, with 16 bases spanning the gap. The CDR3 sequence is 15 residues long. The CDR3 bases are TGCGCCAGCAGATTAGGGGGAGCGGAAACCGGGGAGCTGTTTTTT. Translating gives CASRLGGAETGELFF.

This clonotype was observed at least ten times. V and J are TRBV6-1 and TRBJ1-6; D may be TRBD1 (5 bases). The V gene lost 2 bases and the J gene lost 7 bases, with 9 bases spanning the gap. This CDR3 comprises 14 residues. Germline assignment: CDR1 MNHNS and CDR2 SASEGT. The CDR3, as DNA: TGTGCCAGCAGTGAATTGGGGGGAAATTCACCCCTCCACTTT. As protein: CASSELGGNSPLHF.

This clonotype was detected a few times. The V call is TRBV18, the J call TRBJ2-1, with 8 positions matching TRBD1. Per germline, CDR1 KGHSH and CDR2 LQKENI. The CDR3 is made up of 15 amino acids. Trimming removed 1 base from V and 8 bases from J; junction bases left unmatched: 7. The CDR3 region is CASSPLTGGGDEQFF. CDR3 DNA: TGTGCCAGCTCACCACTCACAGGGGGAGGAGATGAGCAGTTCTTC. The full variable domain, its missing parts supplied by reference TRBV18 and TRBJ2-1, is NAGVMQNPRHLVRRRGQEARLRCSPMKGHSHVYWYRQLPEEGLKFMVYLQKENIIDESGMPKERFSAEFPKEGPSILRIQQVVRGDSAAYFCASSPLTGGGDEQFFGPGTRLTVL.

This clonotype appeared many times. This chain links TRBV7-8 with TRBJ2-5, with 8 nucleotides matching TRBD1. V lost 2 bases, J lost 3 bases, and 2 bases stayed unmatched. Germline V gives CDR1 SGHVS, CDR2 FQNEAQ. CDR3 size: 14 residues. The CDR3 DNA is TGTGCCAGCAGCTTACAGACAGGGGAAGAGACCCAGTACTTC. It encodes CASSLQTGEETQYF.